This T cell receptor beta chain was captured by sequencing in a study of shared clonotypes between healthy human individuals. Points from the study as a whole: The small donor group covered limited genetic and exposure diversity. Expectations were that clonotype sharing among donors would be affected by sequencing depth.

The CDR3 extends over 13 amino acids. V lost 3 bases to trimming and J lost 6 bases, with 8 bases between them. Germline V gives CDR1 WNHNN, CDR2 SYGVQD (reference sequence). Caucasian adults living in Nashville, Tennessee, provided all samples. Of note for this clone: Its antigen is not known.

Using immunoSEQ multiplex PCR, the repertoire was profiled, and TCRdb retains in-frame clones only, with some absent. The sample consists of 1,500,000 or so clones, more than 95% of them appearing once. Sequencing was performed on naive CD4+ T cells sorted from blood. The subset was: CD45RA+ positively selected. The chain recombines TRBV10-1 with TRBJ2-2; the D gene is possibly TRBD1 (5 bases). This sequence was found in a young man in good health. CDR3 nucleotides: TGCGCCAGCAGTGACCGACAGTCCGGGGAGCTGTTTTTT. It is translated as CASSDRQSGELFF.